This T cell receptor beta chain was profiled in a study of CD8+ T cells in alopecia areata. About the study: Scoring of treated patients' severity used the percentage of affected scalp area.

Sample treatment: oral pan-JAK inhibitor, 5-10 mg twice daily. V was pared by 5 bases and J by 3 bases, with 10 bases between. Germline lookup yields CDR1 GTSNPN and CDR2 SVGIG (reference sequence). There are 12 residues in the CDR3. RNA was extracted and reverse transcribed into cDNA as the sequencing template. Some clones are missing from TCRdb's copy, which holds only in-frame ones; the method was immunoSEQ multiplex PCR. The sample includes 150,000 to 200,000 clones, 50% to 75% of them seen just once. The TCR sequence derives from a human donor with alopecia areata. This specimen was CD4+ T cells sorted from blood, taken at approximately week 60, from a patient treated with tofacitinib. The rearrangement uses TRBV30 and TRBJ1-1, with TRBD1 as a possible D gene (6 bases). Written as DNA, the CDR3 is TGTGCCTGGGCGACAGGCCACACTGAAGCTTTCTTT. This codes for CAWATGHTEAFF.